Shown below are 10 T cell receptor beta chains from a single sample sequenced in a study of blood T cell repertoires in COVID-19 (dated by TCRdb to the early 2020s). Receptor amplification or capture employed the immunoSEQ multiplex PCR assay. In its TCRdb copy, this immuneACCESS table keeps in-frame sequences only and misses some clones. Where compared with another copy, unresolved V genes explain less than half of these, and the others have no known cause. The sample contains 250,000 to 400,000 clones, 90% of them found a single time. The top ten clonotypes cover roughly 2.9% of the sample. Material: peripheral blood. The receptor set was obtained from a woman aged 30 to 39 with COVID-19, enrolled during active disease.

Note on this clone: Other nucleotide sequences from this sample produce the same CDR3. V usage is TRBV27 and J usage is TRBJ1-5; D is undetermined. CDR1 and CDR2 (germline): MNHEY, SMNVEV (reference sequence). Trimming removed 3 bases at V and 2 bases at J, with 5 bases between. This CDR3 is 13 amino acids long. CDR3 sequence: CASSFGGNQPQHF. The CDR3 coding sequence is TGTGCCAGCAGTTTCGGGGGCAATCAGCCCCAGCATTTT.

This clone has just one count. The rearrangement uses TRBV28 and TRBJ1-2, with 8 bases aligning to TRBD1. The germline V gene encodes CDR1 MDHEN and CDR2 SYDVKM. The V and J ends lost 3 bases and 2 bases, in that order; junction bases with no gene match: 2. This CDR3 contains 14 residues. The chain's CDR3 is CASSFAGGNYGYTF. The CDR3 DNA follows: TGTGCCAGCAGTTTCGCAGGGGGCAACTATGGCTACACCTTC.

The chain recombines TRBV19 with TRBJ2-7, with 7 bases matching TRBD1. From germline, CDR1 is LNHDA and CDR2 SQIVND (reference sequence). With 5 bases clipped from V and 0 bases from J, the junction kept 4 bases outside the gene matches. The CDR3 has 14 amino acids. The CDR3 region has the DNA TGTGCCAGTAGTGCGACAGGGTACTCCTACGAGCAGTACTTC. As protein: CASSATGYSYEQYF.

The sample holds one count of this clone. V is TRBV28 and J is TRBJ2-1; possibly TRBD2 for D (5 bases). The CDR3 covers 15 residues. Per germline, CDR1 MDHEN and CDR2 SYDVKM. V lost 7 bases to trimming and J lost 2 bases, with 15 bases between them. The chain's CDR3 is CASKGPSGPYNEQFF. In nucleotides, the CDR3 is TGTGCCAGCAAAGGTCCAAGCGGCCCCTACAATGAGCAGTTCTTC.

The chain couples TRBV18 to TRBJ2-1; TRBD2 agrees at 9 bases. The V and J ends lost 3 bases and 7 bases, in that order; junction bases with no gene match: 7. The CDR3 loop spans 15 amino acids. CDR1 is KGHSH and CDR2 is LQKENI in the germline V gene. This CDR3 reads CASSPLAGKGNEQFF. The CDR3 nucleotides read TGTGCCAGCTCACCTCTAGCGGGAAAAGGAAATGAGCAGTTCTTC.

CDR3 residues: CASSLLANTQYF. The CDR3 DNA reads TGTGCCAGCAGCTTACTAGCGAATACGCAGTATTTT. This chain connects TRBV7-9 to TRBJ2-3; tentatively, D is TRBD2 (6 bases). Germline CDR1 SEHNR, CDR2 FQNEAQ (reference sequence). This CDR3 region has 12 residues. Trimming took off 2 bases at V and 7 bases at J, with 7 bases between the two ends.

The rearrangement uses TRBV19 and TRBJ2-7, with 10 bases aligning to TRBD2. V shed 4 bases and J 5 bases; nucleotides not matched to a gene: 17. Germline lookup yields CDR1 LNHDA and CDR2 SQIVND (reference sequence). CDR3 length: 18 amino acids. CDR3 in amino acids: CASSRSGASGSKLHEQYF. Written as DNA, the CDR3 is TGTGCCAGTAGTAGGTCAGGCGCTAGCGGGAGCAAGCTTCACGAGCAGTACTTC.

The chain couples TRBV30 to TRBJ1-6; D is undetermined. The germline gives CDR1 GTSNPN, CDR2 SVGIG (reference sequence). V was cut by 4 bases and J by 6 bases, with 10 bases left in between. The CDR3 covers 13 residues. CDR3 sequence: CAWNSVVNSPLHF. CDR3 DNA sequence: TGTGCCTGGAATAGCGTGGTTAATTCACCCCTCCACTTT.

This clone was picked up one time. J is TRBJ2-3 and V is TRBV1; the table's D call, TRBD2, was not checked against the DNA. TRBV1 is termed a pseudogene. The CDR3 extends over 18 amino acids. As DNA, the CDR3 is TGCACCAGCAGCCAAGATGGGGAGGGCAGCGGGGATTCCAATACGCAGTATTTT. This sequence encodes CTSSQDGEGSGDSNTQYF.

This clone was detected only once. The genes are TRBV18 and TRBJ1-1; TRBD1 might be the D (6 bases). Looked up from germline, CDR1 is KGHSH and CDR2 is LQKENI. The CDR3 loop spans 14 amino acids. Trimming took 3 bases from V and 5 from J, leaving 13 bases between them. The CDR3 DNA reads as TGTGCCAGCTCACCCCCCCCTGGACAGACTGAAGCTTTCTTT. Protein: CASSPPPGQTEAFF.